This TCR beta chain was captured in a study of cytomegalovirus exposure and HLA in healthy donors. Use of 60 Vbeta and 13 Jbeta primers characterized the PCR. Libraries were prepared by immunoSEQ multiplex PCR; TCRdb keeps only in-frame clonotypes and omits some of them. The sample holds some 180,000 clones, 75% to 90% seen once. This CDR3 contains 11 residues. V dropped 5 bases and J dropped 4 bases, with 6 bases sitting between them. Germline V gene lookup returns CDR1 SQVTM and CDR2 ANQGSEA. Sequenced: PBMCs. The sequence came from a girl aged 5-17 years in good health and CMV-seropositive. The chain uses TRBV29-1 and TRBJ2-1; D is undetermined. CDR3 amino acids: CSVHQYNEQFF. The CDR3, as DNA: TGCAGCGTTCACCAGTACAATGAGCAGTTCTTC.